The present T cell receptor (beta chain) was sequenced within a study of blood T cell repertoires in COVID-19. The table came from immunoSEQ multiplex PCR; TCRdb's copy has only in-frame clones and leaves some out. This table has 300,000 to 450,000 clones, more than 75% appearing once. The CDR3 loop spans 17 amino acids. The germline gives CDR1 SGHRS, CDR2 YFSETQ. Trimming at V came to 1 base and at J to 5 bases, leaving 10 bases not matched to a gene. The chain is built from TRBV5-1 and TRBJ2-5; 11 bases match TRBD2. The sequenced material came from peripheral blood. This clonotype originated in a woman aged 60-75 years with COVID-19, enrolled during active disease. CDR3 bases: TGCGCCAGCAGCTTGATCCGCGGGACTAGCGGATCGGAGACCCAGTACTTC. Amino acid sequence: CASSLIRGTSGSETQYF.